A selection of T cell receptor beta chains follows, all from one sample in a study of T cells in Graves' hyperthyroidism and ophthalmopathy. TCRdb independently ran MiXCR on the multiplex PCR reads; one entry per CDR3 protein. Seen here are 360,000 or so distinct CDR3 sequences, around a sixth observed once, and the top ten hold about a sixth. Sequenced sample: blood. All receptors come from a woman aged 35 to 49 with Graves' ophthalmopathy. Both conserved end residues are part of each CDR3. D genes are given only for firm matches. The size entry is marked missing in some rows and otherwise reads once, few, many or a size class.

clone size	CDR3 length	J gene	D gene	V gene	CDR3 DNA	CDR3 protein
.	14	TRBJ2-5	.	TRBV7-9	TGTGCCAGCAGCTTAGATTGGATAAAAGAGACCCAGTACTTC	CASSLDWIKETQYF
few	14	TRBJ2-7	.	TRBV5-1	TGCGCCAGCAGCTTGCGGACTACTGCCTACGAGCAGTACTTC	CASSLRTTAYEQYF
many	14	TRBJ2-7	.	TRBV7-2	TGTGCCAGCAGCTTAGTTCATAACTCCTACGAGCAGTACTTC	CASSLVHNSYEQYF
many	16	TRBJ1-3	TRBD1	TRBV20-1	TGCAGTGCTAGCCTGACAGGGTTAATCGCTGGAAACACCATATATTTT	CSASLTGLIAGNTIYF
many	14	TRBJ2-7	.	TRBV28	TGTGCCAGCAGTTTAGGAGACCCCCTCGACGAGCAGTACTTC	CASSLGDPLDEQYF
.	13	TRBJ1-1	TRBD1	TRBV12-3/TRBV12-4	TGTGCCAGCAGTTATGACAGGGTGCTGGGAGCTTTCTTT	CASSYDRVLGAFF
.	15	TRBJ1-1	.	TRBV5-1	TGCGCCAGCAGCTTGGTTCTTGGGGAGAACACTGAAGCTTTCTTT	CASSLVLGENTEAFF
.	13	TRBJ2-5	.	TRBV29-1	TGCAGCGTCGGCAGGGGCGCTGGAGAGACCCAGTACTTC	CSVGRGAGETQYF
few	16	TRBJ2-3	TRBD1	TRBV6-4	TGTGCCAGCAGGACTACACAGGGGAAGGGCACAGATACGCAGTATTTT	CASRTTQGKGTDTQYF
few	15	TRBJ2-4	TRBD2	TRBV3-1	TGTGCCAGCAGCCCCAGGACTAGCGCGTCGGGCATTCAGTACTTC	CASSPRTSASGIQYF
many	10	TRBJ1-2	.	TRBV20-1	TGCAGTGCTCCTGAGCGGGGCTACACCTTC	CSAPERGYTF
many	15	TRBJ1-2	.	TRBV6-5	TGTGCCAGCAGCCCGGAGGGCTTAGCTAACTATGGCTACACCTTC	CASSPEGLANYGYTF
many	15	TRBJ2-5	.	TRBV19	TGTGCCAGTAGTCAACAGGGACTGGCCCTGGAGACCCAGTACTTC	CASSQQGLALETQYF
many	14	TRBJ2-5	TRBD1	TRBV7-6	TGTGCCAGCAGCTTAGCAAGGGGGCGGGAGACCCAGTACTTC	CASSLARGRETQYF
many	17	TRBJ2-7	TRBD1	TRBV11-3	TGTGCCAGCAGCTTCGACGGCGCCGGGACAGTGCCCTACGAGCAGTACTTC	CASSFDGAGTVPYEQYF
many	17	TRBJ1-3	.	TRBV28	TGTGCCAGCAGTTTAACCCCCTTGGGAAATCGGGGAAACACCATATATTTT	CASSLTPLGNRGNTIYF
.	13	TRBJ1-5	.	TRBV12-3/TRBV12-4	TGTGCCAGCGGTTTGGTAGGATTACAGCCCCAGCATTTT	CASGLVGLQPQHF
many	15	TRBJ2-2	.	TRBV12-3/TRBV12-4	TGTGCCAGCAGTCAATGGTCCCCCGGCACCGGGGAGCTGTTTTTT	CASSQWSPGTGELFF
many	12	TRBJ1-2	.	TRBV24-1	TGTGCCACCAGTGACACGAACTATGGCTACACCTTC	CATSDTNYGYTF
many	14	TRBJ1-6	.	TRBV27	TGTGCCAGCAGTGCAACAGGGTATAATTCACCCCTCCACTTT	CASSATGYNSPLHF
few	15	TRBJ2-7	TRBD1	TRBV4-3	TGCGCCAGCAGCCAAGATCTGGACAGGGGGCGCGAGCAGTACTTC	CASSQDLDRGREQYF
many	14	TRBJ1-4	.	TRBV4-1	TGCGCCAGCAGCCACCCGGGGACTAATGAAAAACTGTTTTTT	CASSHPGTNEKLFF
many	18	TRBJ2-1	TRBD2	TRBV14	TGTGCCAGCAGCCAGCTAGCGGGAGGGCCACTCTCCTACAATGAGCAGTTCTTC	CASSQLAGGPLSYNEQFF
many	13	TRBJ1-1	.	TRBV6-1	TGTGCCAGCAGGAAGACTGGAACAAATGAAGCTTTCTTT	CASRKTGTNEAFF
many	14	TRBJ1-3	.	TRBV20-1	TGCAGTGCTAGAATGCGGACCTCTGGAAACACCATATATTTT	CSARMRTSGNTIYF
many	15	TRBJ2-2	TRBD2	TRBV27	TGTGCCAGCAGTTTTGCGGGGGGAGGCACCGGGGAGCTGTTTTTT	CASSFAGGGTGELFF
.	14	TRBJ2-7	TRBD1	TRBV20-1	TGCAGTGCTAGAGATCCGGGACAGACGTACGAGCAGTACTTC	CSARDPGQTYEQYF
many	11	TRBJ2-6	.	TRBV9	TGTGCCAGCAGCGGACCAGGCGTCCTGACTTTC	CASSGPGVLTF